This T cell receptor beta chain was captured by sequencing in a study of T cells in Graves' hyperthyroidism and ophthalmopathy (dated by TCRdb to about 2019). A note on the overall study: Peripheral blood samples were taken at the time of initial diagnosis, prior to any treatment. Thyroid tissue and blood T-cell repertoires from six or seven Graves' hyperthyroidism patients were also compared in the study. To identify distinguishing TCR V-J signatures, a discovery cohort of around 100 patients was used, comprising some 43 with Graves' ophthalmopathy and 57 with stable Graves' hyperthyroidism. The paper reports TCR Vbeta CDR3 sequencing of some 140 peripheral blood samples: over 40 ophthalmopathy, roughly 74 hyperthyroidism and 17 progressor patients. Prospective prediction of ophthalmopathy was tested in an independent validation cohort consisting of 18 to 20 hyperthyroidism patients and over 15 patients who later progressed to ophthalmopathy. The 100 or so discovery patients were divided at random into training and test sets in a 7:3 ratio. Following sampling, methimazole starting at 30 mg daily was given to hyperthyroidism patients, and high-dose intravenous methylprednisolone was given to ophthalmopathy patients.

Worth noting for this clonotype: Its antigen is unknown. Base qualities are missing; no much larger clone stands one base away.

Stable Graves' hyperthyroidism was defined as the absence of progression to ophthalmopathy over 18 months of follow-up. Hyperthyroidism patients were newly diagnosed, with disease duration under 2 months, and aged 18 to 65 years. Patients with uncontrolled infections, other autoimmune diseases, pregnancy or lactation were excluded. Clinical symptoms, serum thyroxine and TRAb, thyroid ultrasound, and orbital computed tomography formed the basis for the diagnoses. PBMCs were separated from roughly 10 ml of fresh peripheral blood using Ficoll-Paque density gradient centrifugation. Total RNA was extracted using Trizol reagent, and RNA quality was assessed on an Agilent 2100 Bioanalyzer. The TCR beta CDR3 regions were amplified from the RNA transcripts. For the first round of RT-PCR on the TCR CDR3, the HTBI primer set was used together with the Qiagen OneStep RT-PCR kit. A second multiplex PCR round built the libraries, followed by size selection and purification. The libraries were sequenced on an Illumina HiSeq2000 using paired-end 100 bp reads. The published analysis was carried out like this. SOAPnuke was used to process the raw data, throwing out any read that contained adapters or uncalled bases, had a mean Phred below 15, or lacked an exact constant-primer or identifier match. High-quality paired reads were merged using COPE v1.2.5, and each unique nucleotide sequence was defined as a clonotype. MiTCR v1.1 was used to align the clonotypes against IMGT TRBV, TRBD and TRBJ reference segments. The analysis included only V-J combinations with a frequency above 0.0001, which together covered approximately 99% of the repertoires. A TCS score was defined as the ratio between F50 (clonal expansion) and ExV (chaos), using BLOSUM62-based TCRdist between CDR3 peptides within each V-J. Welch's t-statistics and random forest reduced fewer than 550 V-J features to about 13, which were used in a naive Bayes classifier (R e1071). TCRdb's own reprocessing of the public reads used fastp at Q25 and MiXCR and kept productive beta chains. All rows with the same CDR3 protein become a single entry with the most common DNA and genes. These V and J calls derive from TCRdb rather than the authors' analysis. The sample table lists under 350,000 distinct CDR3 sequences, roughly an eighth of them with a count of one. Under 8% of the sample lies in the top ten.

Relative to germline, V is 11 bases shorter and J is 6 bases shorter, with 17 bases between their ends. Including cysteine and phenylalanine, the CDR3 has 13 amino acids. The entry retains the CDR3 DNA only, 39 bases that are in frame from base 1. CDR1 and CDR2, looked up from the germline V gene, are SGHTA and FQGNSA. What the research found in general, with its limitations: A 13 V-J signature model separated ophthalmopathy from stable hyperthyroidism, with 87.88% sensitivity and roughly 81% specificity in cross-validation and 80%/75% in testing. Blood samples also contained most of the expanded thyroid clonotypes (frequency above 0.001), which suggests that blood repertoires may reflect thyroid immune responses. Sample size was not statistically predetermined, and investigators were not blinded to group allocation. In validation, the model predicted progression to ophthalmopathy with over 65% sensitivity and approximately 78% specificity, a median of roughly seven months before onset.

Recombination connected TRBV7-2 to TRBJ1-5; no D segment can be confidently identified. This clonotype was sampled from a woman aged 40 to 55 with Graves' hyperthyroidism. The specimen was blood. The nucleotides are TGTGCCCGCACCCGAGACGTAGGTCAGCCCCAGCATTTT. Translation gives CARTRDVGQPQHF.